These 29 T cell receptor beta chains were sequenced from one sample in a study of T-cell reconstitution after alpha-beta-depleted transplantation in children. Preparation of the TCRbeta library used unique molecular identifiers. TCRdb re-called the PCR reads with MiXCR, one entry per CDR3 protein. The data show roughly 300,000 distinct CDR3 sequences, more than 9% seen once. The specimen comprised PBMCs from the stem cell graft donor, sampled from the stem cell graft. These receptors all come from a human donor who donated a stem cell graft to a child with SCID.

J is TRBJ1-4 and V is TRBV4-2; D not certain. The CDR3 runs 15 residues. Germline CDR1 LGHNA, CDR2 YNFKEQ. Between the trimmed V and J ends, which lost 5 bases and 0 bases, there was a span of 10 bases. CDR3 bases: TGTGCCAGCAGCGCGACGGCAGCAACTAATGAAAAACTGTTTTTT. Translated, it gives CASSATAATNEKLFF.

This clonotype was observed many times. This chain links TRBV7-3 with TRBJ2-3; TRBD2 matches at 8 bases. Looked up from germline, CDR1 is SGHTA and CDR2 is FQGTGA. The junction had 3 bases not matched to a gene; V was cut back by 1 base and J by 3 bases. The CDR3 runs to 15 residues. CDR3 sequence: CASSLSSGVTDTQYF. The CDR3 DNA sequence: TGTGCCAGCAGCTTAAGTAGCGGGGTAACAGATACGCAGTATTTT.

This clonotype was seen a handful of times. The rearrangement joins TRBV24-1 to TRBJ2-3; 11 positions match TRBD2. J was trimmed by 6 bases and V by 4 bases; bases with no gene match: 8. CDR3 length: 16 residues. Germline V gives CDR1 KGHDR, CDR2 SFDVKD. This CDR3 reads CATSEGPSGGQDTQYF. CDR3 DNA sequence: TGTGCCACCAGTGAGGGGCCTAGCGGGGGGCAGGATACGCAGTATTTT.

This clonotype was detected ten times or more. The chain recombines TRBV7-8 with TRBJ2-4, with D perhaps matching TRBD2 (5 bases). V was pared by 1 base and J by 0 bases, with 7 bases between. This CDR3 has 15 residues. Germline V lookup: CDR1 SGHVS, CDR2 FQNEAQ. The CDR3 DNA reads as TGTGCCAGCAGCTTAGGGGAGTTAGCCAAAAACATTCAGTACTTC. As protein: CASSLGELAKNIQYF.

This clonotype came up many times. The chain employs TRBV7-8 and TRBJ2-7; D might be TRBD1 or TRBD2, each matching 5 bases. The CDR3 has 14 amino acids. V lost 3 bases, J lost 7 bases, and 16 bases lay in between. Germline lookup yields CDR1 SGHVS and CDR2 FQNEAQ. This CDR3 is CASSFPGRLWEQYF. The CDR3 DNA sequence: TGTGCCAGCAGCTTCCCGGGGCGCCTCTGGGAGCAGTACTTC.

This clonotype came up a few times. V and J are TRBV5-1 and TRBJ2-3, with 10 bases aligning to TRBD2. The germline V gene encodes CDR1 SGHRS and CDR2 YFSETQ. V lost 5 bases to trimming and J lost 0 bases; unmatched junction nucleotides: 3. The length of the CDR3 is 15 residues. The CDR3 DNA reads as TGCGCCAGCAGGTCGGGACTAGCGAGCACAGATACGCAGTATTTT. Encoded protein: CASRSGLASTDTQYF.

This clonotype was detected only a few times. The chain's CDR3 is CASSLVFQGVGTDTQYF. CDR3 in DNA: TGTGCCAGCAGCTTGGTATTCCAGGGGGTCGGCACAGATACGCAGTATTTT. This chain links TRBV5-6 with TRBJ2-3; 7 positions agree with TRBD1. V lost 0 bases, J lost 1 base, and 8 bases stayed unmatched. CDR1 and CDR2 from the germline V gene are SGHDT and YYEEEE. CDR3 length: 17 amino acids.

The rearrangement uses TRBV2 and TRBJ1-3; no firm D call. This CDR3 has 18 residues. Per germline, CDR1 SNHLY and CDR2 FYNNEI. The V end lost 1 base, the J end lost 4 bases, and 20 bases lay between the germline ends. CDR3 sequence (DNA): TGTGCCAGCAGTGAAGTAATCGGCGTGACCTCAAAAGGAAACACCATATATTTT. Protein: CASSEVIGVTSKGNTIYF. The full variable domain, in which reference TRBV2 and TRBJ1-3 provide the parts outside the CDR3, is EPEVTQTPSHQVTQMGQEVILRCVPISNHLYFYWYRQILGQKVEFLVSFYNNEISEKSEIFDDQFSVERPDGSNFTLKIRSTKLEDSAMYFCASSEVIGVTSKGNTIYFGEGSWLTVV.

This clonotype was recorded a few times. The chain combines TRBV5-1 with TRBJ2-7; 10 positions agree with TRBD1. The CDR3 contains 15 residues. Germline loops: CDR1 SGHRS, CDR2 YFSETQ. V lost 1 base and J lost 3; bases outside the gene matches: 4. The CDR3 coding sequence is TGCGCCAGCAGCTTGTGGGGGACAGGGGTCTACGAGCAGTACTTC. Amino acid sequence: CASSLWGTGVYEQYF.

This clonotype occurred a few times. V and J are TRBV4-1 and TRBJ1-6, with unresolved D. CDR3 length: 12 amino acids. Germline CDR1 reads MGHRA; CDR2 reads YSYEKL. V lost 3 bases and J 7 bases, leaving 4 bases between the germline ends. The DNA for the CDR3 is TGCGCCAGCAGCCAGCAGAATTCACCCCTCCACTTT. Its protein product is CASSQQNSPLHF.

The CDR3 reads CSASGQGPYEQYF. DNA for the CDR3: TGCAGTGCTTCGGGACAGGGTCCCTACGAGCAGTACTTC. The genes are TRBV20-1 and TRBJ2-7; 9 nucleotides agree with TRBD1. V dropped 5 bases and J dropped 2; count of bases not matched to a gene: 4. This CDR3 spans 13 amino acids. The germline gives CDR1 DFQATT, CDR2 SNEGSKA (reference sequence).

The CDR3 protein is CASSPYSGNTIYF. The CDR3 region has the DNA TGTGCCAGCTCACCGTACTCTGGAAACACCATATATTTT. The chain joins TRBV18 to TRBJ1-3, with D uncertain. V lost 3 bases and J 0 bases, leaving 3 bases between the germline ends. CDR3 length equals 13 residues. Germline loops: CDR1 KGHSH, CDR2 LQKENI.

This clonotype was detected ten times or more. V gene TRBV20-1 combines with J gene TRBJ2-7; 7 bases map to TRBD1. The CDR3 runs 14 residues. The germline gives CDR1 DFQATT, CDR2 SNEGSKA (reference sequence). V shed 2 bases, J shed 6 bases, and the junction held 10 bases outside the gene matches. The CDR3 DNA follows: TGCAGTGCTAGACTTCCGGGACAGAGGCCCGAGCAGTACTTC. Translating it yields CSARLPGQRPEQYF.

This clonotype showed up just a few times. CDR3 coding DNA: TGCAGCGTTGAACCCGGGACAGGGGGCAATGAGCAGTTCTTC. Protein sequence: CSVEPGTGGNEQFF. The chain couples TRBV29-1 to TRBJ2-1; TRBD1 aligns across 11 bases. J gave up 6 bases and V 2 bases, and 3 bases lay outside the gene matches. The V gene's germline CDR1 is SQVTM and CDR2 ANQGSEA. The CDR3 has 14 residues.

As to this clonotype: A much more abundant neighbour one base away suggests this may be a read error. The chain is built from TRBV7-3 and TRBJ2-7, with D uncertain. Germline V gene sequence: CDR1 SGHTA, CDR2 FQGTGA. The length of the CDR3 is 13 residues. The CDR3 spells CASSLNFQTELYF. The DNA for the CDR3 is TGTGCCAGCAGCTTAAACTTCCAAACCGAGCTGTACTTC.

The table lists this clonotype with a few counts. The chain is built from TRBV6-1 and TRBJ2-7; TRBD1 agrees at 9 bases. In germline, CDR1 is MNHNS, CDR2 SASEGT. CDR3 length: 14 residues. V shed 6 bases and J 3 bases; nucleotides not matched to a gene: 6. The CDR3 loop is CASRLPGQGYEQYF. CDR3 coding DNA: TGTGCCAGCAGACTCCCGGGACAGGGCTACGAGCAGTACTTC.

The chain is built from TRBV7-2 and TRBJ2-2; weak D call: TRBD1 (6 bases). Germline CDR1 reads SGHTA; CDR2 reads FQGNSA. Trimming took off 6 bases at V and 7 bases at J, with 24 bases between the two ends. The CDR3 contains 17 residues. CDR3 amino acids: CASSRKAGAQVNGELFF. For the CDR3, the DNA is TGTGCCAGCAGTAGGAAGGCAGGGGCCCAGGTTAACGGGGAGCTGTTTTTT.

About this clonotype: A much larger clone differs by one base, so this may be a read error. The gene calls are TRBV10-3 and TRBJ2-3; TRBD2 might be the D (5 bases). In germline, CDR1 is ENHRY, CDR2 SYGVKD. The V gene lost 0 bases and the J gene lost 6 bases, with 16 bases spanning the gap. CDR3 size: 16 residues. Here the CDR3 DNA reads TGTGCCATCAGTGAGTCATCGGCGGTGCGCGGGGATACGCAGTATTTT. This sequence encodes CAISESSAVRGDTQYF.

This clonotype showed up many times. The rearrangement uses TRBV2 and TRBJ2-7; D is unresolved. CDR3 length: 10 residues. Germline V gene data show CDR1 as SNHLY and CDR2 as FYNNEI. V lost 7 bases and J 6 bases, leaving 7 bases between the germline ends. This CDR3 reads CASTAAEQYF. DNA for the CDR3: TGTGCCAGCACGGCGGCCGAGCAGTACTTC.

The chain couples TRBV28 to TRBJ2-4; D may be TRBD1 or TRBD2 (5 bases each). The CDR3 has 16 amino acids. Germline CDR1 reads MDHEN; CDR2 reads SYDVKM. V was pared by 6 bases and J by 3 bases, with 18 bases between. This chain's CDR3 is CASRPSAGTDKNIQYF. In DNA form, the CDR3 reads TGTGCCAGCAGACCTTCGGCCGGGACGGACAAAAACATTCAGTACTTC.

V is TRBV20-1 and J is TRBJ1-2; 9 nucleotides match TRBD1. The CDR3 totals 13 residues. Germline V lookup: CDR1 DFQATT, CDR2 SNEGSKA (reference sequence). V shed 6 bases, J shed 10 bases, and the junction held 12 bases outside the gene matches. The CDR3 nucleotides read TGCAGTGCCCAGGCGATGGGACAGGGTTCCTACACCTTC. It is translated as CSAQAMGQGSYTF.

The CDR3 DNA is TGTGCCAGCAGCCGGCGGGACAGTCCCACAGATACGCAGTATTTT. It yields the protein CASSRRDSPTDTQYF. The rearrangement links TRBV9 to TRBJ2-3; possible D gene TRBD1, 7 bases. With 4 bases removed from V and 2 bases from J, the gap between germline ends came to 14 bases. This CDR3 is built from 15 residues. In germline, CDR1 is SGDLS, CDR2 YYNGEE.

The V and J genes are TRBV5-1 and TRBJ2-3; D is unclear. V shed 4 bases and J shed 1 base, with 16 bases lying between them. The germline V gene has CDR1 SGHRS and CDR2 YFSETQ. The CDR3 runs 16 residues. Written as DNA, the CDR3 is TGCGCCAGCAGCCGAGGAACCAACTCTGGCACAGATACGCAGTATTTT. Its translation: CASSRGTNSGTDTQYF.

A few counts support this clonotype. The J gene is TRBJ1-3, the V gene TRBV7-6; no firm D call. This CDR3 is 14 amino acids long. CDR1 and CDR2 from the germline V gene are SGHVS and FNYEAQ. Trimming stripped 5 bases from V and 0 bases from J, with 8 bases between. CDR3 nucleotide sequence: TGTGCCAGCAGCGAGAGACGCTCTGGAAACACCATATATTTT. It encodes CASSERRSGNTIYF.

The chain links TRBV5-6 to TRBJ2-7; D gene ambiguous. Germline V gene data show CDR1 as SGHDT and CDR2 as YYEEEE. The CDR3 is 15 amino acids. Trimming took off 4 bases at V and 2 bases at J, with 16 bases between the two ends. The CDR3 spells CASSETETRAYEQYF. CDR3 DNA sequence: TGTGCCAGCAGCGAAACAGAGACGAGAGCCTACGAGCAGTACTTC.

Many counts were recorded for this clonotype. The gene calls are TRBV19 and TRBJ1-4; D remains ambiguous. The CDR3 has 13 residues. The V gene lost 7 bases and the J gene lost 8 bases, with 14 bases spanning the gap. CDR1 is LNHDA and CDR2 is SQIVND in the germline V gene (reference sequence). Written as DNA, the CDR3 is TGTGCCAGTATGGGCCTGAGGAGGGAAAAACTGTTTTTT. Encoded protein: CASMGLRREKLFF. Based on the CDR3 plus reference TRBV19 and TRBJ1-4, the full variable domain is DGGITQSPKYLFRKEGQNVTLSCEQNLNHDAMYWYRQDPGQGLRLIYYSQIVNDFQKGDIAEGYSVSREKKESFPLTVTSAQKNPTAFYLCASMGLRREKLFFGSGTQLSVL.

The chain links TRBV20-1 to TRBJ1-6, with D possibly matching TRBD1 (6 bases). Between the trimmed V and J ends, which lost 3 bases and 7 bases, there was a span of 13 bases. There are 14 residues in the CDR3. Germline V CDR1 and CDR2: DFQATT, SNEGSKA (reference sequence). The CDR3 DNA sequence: TGCAGTGCTAGCGGACAGTGGGAGAATTCACCCCTCCACTTT. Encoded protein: CSASGQWENSPLHF.

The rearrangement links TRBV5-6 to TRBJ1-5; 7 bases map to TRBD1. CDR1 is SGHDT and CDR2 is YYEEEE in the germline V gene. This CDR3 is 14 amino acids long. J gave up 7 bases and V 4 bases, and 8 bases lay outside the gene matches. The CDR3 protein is CASSASGDRQPQHF. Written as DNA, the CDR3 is TGTGCCAGCAGCGCATCAGGGGACAGACAGCCCCAGCATTTT.

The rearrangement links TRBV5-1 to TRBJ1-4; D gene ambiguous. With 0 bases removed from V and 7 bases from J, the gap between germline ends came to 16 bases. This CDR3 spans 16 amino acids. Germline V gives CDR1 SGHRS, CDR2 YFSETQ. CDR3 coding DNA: TGCGCCAGCAGCTTGGCCATCGGAGGAGGTTGTGAAAAACTGTTTTTT. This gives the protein CASSLAIGGGCEKLFF. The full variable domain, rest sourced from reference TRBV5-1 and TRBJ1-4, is KAGVTQTPRYLIKTRGQQVTLSCSPISGHRSVSWYQQTPGQGLQFLFEYFSETQRNKGNFPGRFSGRQFSNSRSEMNVSTLELGDSALYLCASSLAIGGGCEKLFFGSGTQLSVL.